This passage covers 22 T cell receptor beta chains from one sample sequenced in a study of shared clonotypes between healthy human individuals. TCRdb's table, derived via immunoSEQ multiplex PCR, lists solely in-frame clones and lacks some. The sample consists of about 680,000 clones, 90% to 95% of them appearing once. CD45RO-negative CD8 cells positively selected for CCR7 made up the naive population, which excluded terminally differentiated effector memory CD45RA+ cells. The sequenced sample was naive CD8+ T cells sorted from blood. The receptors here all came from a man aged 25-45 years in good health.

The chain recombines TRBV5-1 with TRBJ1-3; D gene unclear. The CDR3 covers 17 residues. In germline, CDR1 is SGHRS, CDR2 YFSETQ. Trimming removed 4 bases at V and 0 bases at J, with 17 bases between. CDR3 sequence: CASSPGDRVDSGNTIYF. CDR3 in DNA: TGCGCCAGCAGCCCCGGAGACCGCGTTGACTCTGGAAACACCATATATTTT.

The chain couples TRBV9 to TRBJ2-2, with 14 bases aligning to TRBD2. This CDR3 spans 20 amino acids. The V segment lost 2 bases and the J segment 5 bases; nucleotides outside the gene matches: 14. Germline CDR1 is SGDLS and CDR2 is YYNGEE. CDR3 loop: CASSVSLGLAGVSWTGELFF. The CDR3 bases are TGTGCCAGCAGCGTCTCGTTGGGACTAGCGGGAGTATCTTGGACCGGGGAGCTGTTTTTT. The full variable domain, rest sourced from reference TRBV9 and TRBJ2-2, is DSGVTQTPKHLITATGQRVTLRCSPRSGDLSVYWYQQSLDQGLQFLIQYYNGEERAKGNILERFSAQQFPDLHSELNLSSLELGDSALYFCASSVSLGLAGVSWTGELFFGEGSRLTVL.

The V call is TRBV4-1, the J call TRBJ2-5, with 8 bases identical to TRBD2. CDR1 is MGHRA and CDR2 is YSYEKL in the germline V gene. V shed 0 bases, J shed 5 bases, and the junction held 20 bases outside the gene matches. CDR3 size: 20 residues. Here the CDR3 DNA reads TGCGCCAGCAGCCAAGATCCCCCAGCGGGAGATTTATTAGGTAGTGAGACCCAGTACTTC. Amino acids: CASSQDPPAGDLLGSETQYF.

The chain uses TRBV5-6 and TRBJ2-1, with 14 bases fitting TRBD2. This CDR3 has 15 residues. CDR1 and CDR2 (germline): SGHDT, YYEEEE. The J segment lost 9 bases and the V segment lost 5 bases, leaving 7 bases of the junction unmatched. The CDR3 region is CASSFGTSGSGEQFF. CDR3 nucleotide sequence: TGTGCCAGCAGTTTCGGGACTAGCGGGAGTGGTGAGCAGTTCTTC.

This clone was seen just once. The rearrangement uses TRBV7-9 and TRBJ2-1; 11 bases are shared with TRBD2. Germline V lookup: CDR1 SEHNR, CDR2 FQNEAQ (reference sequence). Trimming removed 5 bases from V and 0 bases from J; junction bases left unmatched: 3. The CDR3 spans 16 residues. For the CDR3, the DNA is TGTGCCAGCAGCAATAGCGGGAGGGCCTCCTACAATGAGCAGTTCTTC. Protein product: CASSNSGRASYNEQFF. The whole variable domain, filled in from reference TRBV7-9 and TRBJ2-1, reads DTGVSQNPRHKITKRGQNVTFRCDPISEHNRLYWYRQTLGQGPEFLTYFQNEAQLEKSRLLSDRFSAERPKGSFSTLEIQRTEQGDSAMYLCASSNSGRASYNEQFFGPGTRLTVL.

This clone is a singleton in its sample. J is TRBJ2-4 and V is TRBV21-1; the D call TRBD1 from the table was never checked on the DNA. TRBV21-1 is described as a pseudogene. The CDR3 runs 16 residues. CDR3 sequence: CASSTRYRGSNDIQYF. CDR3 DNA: TGTGCCAGCAGCACCCGTTACAGGGGGAGCAATGACATTCAGTACTTC.

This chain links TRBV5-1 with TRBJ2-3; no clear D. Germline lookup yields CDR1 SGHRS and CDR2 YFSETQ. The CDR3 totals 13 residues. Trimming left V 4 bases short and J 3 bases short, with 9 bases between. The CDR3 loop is CASSPDETDTQYF. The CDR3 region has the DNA TGCGCCAGCAGCCCAGACGAGACAGATACGCAGTATTTT.

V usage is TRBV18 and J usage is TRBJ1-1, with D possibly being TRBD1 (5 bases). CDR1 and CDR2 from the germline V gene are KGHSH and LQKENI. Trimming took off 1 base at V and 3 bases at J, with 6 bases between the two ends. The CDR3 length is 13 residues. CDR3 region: CASSPRGYTEAFF. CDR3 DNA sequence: TGTGCCAGCTCACCACGGGGCTACACTGAAGCTTTCTTT.

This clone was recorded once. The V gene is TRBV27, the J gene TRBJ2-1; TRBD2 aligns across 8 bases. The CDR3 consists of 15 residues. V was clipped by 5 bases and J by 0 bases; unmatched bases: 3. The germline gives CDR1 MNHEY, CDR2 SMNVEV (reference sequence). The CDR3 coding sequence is TGTGCCAGCAGTACGCTAGCGGGCTCCTACAATGAGCAGTTCTTC. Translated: CASSTLAGSYNEQFF.

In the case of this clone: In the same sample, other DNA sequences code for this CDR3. The CDR3 here is CASSPRGGQETQYF. The CDR3, as DNA: TGTGCCAGCAGTCCAAGGGGTGGTCAAGAGACCCAGTACTTC. The rearrangement joins TRBV27 to TRBJ2-5, with D possibly TRBD1 on 5 matching bases. Trimming stripped 5 bases from V and 2 bases from J, with 12 bases between. The CDR3 is 14 residues long. Germline V gene data show CDR1 as MNHEY and CDR2 as SMNVEV (reference sequence).

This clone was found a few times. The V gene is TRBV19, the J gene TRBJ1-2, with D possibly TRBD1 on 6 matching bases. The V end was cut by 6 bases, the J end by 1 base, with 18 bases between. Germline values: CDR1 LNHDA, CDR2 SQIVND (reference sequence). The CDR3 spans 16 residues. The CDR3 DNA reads TGTGCCAGTAGCAAGGACAGCCTAAAAATTAACTATGGCTACACCTTC. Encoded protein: CASSKDSLKINYGYTF.

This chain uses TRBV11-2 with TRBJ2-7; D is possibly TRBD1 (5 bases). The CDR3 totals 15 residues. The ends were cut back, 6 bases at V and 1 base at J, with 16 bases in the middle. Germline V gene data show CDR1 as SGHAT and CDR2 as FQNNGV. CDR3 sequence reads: CASRITGLLSYEQYF. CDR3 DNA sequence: TGTGCCAGCAGAATAACAGGCCTCCTTTCCTACGAGCAGTACTTC. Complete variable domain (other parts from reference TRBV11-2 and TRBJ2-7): EAGVAQSPRYKIIEKRQSVAFWCNPISGHATLYWYQQILGQGPKLLIQFQNNGVVDDSQLPKDRFSAERLKGVDSTLKIQPAKLEDSAVYLCASRITGLLSYEQYFGPGTRLTVT.

CDR3 region: CSVEASGGQFF. The CDR3 bases are TGCAGCGTTGAAGCGTCGGGGGGGCAGTTCTTC. This sequence joins TRBV29-1 and TRBJ2-1; 7 bases are shared with TRBD2. CDR1 is SQVTM and CDR2 is ANQGSEA in the germline V gene. This CDR3 spans 11 amino acids. V was clipped by 1 base and J by 12 bases; unmatched bases: 3.

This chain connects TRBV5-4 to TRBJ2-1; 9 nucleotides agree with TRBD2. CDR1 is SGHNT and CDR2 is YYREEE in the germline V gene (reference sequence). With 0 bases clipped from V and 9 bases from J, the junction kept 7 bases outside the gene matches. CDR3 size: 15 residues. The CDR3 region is CASSLGVAGDVEQFF. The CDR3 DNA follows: TGTGCCAGCAGCTTGGGGGTAGCGGGAGATGTTGAGCAGTTCTTC.

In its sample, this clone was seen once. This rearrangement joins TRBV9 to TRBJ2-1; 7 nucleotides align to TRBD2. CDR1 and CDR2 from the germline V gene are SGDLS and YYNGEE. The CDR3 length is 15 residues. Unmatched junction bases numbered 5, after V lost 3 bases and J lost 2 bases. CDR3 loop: CASSEERGPYNEQFF. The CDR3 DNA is TGTGCCAGCAGCGAAGAGCGGGGCCCCTACAATGAGCAGTTCTTC.

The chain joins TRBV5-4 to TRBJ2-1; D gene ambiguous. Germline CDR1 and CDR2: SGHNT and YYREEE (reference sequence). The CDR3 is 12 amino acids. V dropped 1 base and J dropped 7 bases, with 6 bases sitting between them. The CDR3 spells CASSLRENEQFF. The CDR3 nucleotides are TGTGCCAGCAGCTTGAGAGAGAATGAGCAGTTCTTC.

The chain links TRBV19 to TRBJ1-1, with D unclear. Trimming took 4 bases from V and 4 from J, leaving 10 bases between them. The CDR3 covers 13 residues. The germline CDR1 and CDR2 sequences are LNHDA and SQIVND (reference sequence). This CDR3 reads CASSTGGSTEAFF. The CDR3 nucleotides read TGTGCCAGTAGTACAGGAGGTAGCACTGAAGCTTTCTTT.

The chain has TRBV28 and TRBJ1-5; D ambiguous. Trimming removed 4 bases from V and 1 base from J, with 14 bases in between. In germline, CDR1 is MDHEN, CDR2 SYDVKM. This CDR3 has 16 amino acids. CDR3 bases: TGTGCCAGCAGTTCCATTGGGGTGGCAAGCAATCAGCCCCAGCATTTT. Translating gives CASSSIGVASNQPQHF.

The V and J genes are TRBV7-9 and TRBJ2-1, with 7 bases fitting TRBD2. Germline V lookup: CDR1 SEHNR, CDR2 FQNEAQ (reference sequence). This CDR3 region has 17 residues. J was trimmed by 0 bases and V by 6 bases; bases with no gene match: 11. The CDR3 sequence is CASSPVGGSSSYNEQFF. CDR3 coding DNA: TGTGCCAGCAGTCCCGTCGGCGGGAGCAGCTCCTACAATGAGCAGTTCTTC. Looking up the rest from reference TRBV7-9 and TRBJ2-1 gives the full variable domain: DTGVSQNPRHKITKRGQNVTFRCDPISEHNRLYWYRQTLGQGPEFLTYFQNEAQLEKSRLLSDRFSAERPKGSFSTLEIQRTEQGDSAMYLCASSPVGGSSSYNEQFFGPGTRLTVL.

The CDR3 region is CASSLGDFYEQYF. The CDR3 nucleotides are TGTGCCAGCAGCTTAGGGGACTTCTACGAGCAGTACTTC. J is TRBJ2-7 and V is TRBV11-2; a possible D gene is TRBD2 (6 bases). The V end was cut by 1 base, the J end by 3 bases, with 7 bases between. Germline V gene data show CDR1 as SGHAT and CDR2 as FQNNGV. CDR3 size: 13 residues.

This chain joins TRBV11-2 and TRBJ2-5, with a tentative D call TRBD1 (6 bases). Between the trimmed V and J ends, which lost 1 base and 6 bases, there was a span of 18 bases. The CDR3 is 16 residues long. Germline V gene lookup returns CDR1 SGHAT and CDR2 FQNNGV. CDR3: CASSLGSEGTLKTQYF. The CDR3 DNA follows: TGTGCCAGCAGCTTAGGATCAGAGGGGACACTGAAGACCCAGTACTTC. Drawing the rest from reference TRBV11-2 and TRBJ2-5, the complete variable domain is EAGVAQSPRYKIIEKRQSVAFWCNPISGHATLYWYQQILGQGPKLLIQFQNNGVVDDSQLPKDRFSAERLKGVDSTLKIQPAKLEDSAVYLCASSLGSEGTLKTQYFGPGTRLLVL.

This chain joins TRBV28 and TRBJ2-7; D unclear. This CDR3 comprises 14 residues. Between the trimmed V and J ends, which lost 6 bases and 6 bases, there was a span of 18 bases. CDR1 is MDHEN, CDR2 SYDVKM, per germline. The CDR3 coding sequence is TGTGCCAGCAGACGAAGCACGGGTACCTCCGAGCAGTACTTC. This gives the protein CASRRSTGTSEQYF.